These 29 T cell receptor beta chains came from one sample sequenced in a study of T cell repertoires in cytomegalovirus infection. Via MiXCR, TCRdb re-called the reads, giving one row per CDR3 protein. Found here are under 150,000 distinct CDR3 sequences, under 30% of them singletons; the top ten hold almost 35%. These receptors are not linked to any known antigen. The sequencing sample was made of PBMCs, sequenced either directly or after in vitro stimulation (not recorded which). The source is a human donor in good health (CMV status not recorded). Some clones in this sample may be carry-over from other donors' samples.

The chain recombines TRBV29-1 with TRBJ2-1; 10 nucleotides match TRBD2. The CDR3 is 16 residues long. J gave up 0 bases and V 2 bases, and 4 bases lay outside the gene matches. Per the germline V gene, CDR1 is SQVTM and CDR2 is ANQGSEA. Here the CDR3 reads CSVELAGGGSYNEQFF. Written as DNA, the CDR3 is TGCAGCGTTGAATTAGCGGGAGGTGGCTCCTACAATGAGCAGTTCTTC.

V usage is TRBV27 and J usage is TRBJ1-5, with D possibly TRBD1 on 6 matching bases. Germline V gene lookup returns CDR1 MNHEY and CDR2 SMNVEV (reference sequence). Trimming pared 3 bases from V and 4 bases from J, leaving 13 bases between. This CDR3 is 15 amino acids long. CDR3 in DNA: TGTGCCAGCAGTTTCGCCGGACAGAAAAATCAGCCCCAGCATTTT. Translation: CASSFAGQKNQPQHF.

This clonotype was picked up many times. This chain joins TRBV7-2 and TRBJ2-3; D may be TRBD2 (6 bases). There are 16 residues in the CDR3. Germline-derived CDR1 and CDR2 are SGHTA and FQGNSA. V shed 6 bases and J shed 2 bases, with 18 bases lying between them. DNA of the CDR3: TGTGCCAGCAGTATGGGCGGGACCACCTTCACAGATACGCAGTATTTT. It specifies CASSMGGTTFTDTQYF.

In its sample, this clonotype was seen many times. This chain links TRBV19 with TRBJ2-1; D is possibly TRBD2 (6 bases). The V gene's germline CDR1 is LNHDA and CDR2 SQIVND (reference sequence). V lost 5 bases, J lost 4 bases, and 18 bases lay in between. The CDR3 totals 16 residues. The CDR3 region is CASSSTRSGLYNEQFF. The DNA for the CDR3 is TGTGCCAGTAGTTCAACGCGGAGCGGGCTATACAATGAGCAGTTCTTC.

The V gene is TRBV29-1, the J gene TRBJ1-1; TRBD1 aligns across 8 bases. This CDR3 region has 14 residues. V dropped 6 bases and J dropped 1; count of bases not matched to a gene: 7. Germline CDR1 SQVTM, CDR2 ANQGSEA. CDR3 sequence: CSVGLGTGNTEAFF. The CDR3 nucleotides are TGCAGCGTGGGTCTTGGGACAGGGAACACTGAAGCTTTCTTT.

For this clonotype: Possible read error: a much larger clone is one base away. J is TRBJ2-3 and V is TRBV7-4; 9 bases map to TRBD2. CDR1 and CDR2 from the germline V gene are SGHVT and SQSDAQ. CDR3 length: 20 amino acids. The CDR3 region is CASSLDAGPFCGRAADTPYF. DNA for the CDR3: TGTGCCAGCAGCTTAGATGCGGGACCGTTCTGCGGGAGGGCCGCAGATACGCCGTATTTT.

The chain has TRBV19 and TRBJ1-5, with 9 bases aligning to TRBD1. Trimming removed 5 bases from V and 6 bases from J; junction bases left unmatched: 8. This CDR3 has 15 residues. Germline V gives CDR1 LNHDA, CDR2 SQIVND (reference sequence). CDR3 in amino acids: CASSVRTGDPQPQHF. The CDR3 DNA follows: TGTGCCAGTAGTGTTCGGACAGGGGATCCTCAGCCCCAGCATTTT.

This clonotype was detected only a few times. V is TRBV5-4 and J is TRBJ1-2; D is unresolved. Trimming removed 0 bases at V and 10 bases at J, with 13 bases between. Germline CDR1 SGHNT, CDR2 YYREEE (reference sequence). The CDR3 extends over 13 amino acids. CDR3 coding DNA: TGTGCCAGCAGCTTGGTGGGCACGTCCGACTACACCTTC. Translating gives CASSLVGTSDYTF.

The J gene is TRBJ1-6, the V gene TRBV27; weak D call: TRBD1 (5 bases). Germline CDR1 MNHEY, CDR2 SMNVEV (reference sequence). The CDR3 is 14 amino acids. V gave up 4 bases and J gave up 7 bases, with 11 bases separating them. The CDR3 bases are TGTGCCAGCAGTTCGGGACTGATAAATTCACCCCTCCACTTT. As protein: CASSSGLINSPLHF.

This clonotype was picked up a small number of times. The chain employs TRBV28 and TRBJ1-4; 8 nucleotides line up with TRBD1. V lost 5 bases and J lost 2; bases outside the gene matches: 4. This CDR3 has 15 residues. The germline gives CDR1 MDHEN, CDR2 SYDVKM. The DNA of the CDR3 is TGTGCCAGCAGTCGGGACAGGCGGACTAATGAAAAACTGTTTTTT. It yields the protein CASSRDRRTNEKLFF.

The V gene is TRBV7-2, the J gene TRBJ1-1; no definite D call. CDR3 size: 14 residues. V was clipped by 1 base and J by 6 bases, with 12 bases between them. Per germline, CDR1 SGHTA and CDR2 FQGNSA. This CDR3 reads CASSLEMDRAEAFF. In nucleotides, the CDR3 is TGTGCCAGCAGCTTAGAAATGGATAGGGCTGAAGCTTTCTTT.

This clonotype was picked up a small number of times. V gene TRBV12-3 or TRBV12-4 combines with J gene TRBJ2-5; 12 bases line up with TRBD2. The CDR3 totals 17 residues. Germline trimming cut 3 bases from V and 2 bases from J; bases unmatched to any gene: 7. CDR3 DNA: TGTGCCAGCAGTTTGTTCTCCGGGACTAGCGGGCAAGAGACCCAGTACTTC. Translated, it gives CASSLFSGTSGQETQYF.

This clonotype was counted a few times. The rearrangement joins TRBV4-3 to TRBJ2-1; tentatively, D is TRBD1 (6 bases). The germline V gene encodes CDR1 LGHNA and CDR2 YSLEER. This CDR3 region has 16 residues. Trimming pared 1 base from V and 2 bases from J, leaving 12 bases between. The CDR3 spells CASSQALGGTYNEQFF. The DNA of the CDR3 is TGCGCCAGCAGCCAAGCCCTAGGGGGAACCTACAATGAGCAGTTCTTC.

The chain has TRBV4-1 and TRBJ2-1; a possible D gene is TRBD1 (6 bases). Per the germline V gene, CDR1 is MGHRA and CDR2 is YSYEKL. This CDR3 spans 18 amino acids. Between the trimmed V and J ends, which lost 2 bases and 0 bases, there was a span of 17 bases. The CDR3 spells CASSQSRLGASSYNEQFF. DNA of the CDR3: TGCGCCAGCAGCCAATCTCGTCTGGGGGCGAGCTCCTACAATGAGCAGTTCTTC.

The CDR3 sequence: CASMDGQGRVAFF. The DNA of the CDR3 is TGTGCCAGCATGGACGGACAGGGGAGAGTAGCTTTCTTT. This chain links TRBV7-9 with TRBJ1-1; 9 nucleotides match TRBD1. Germline V CDR1 and CDR2: SEHNR, FQNEAQ (reference sequence). V was pared by 7 bases and J by 10 bases, with 10 bases of the junction left unmatched. This CDR3 has 13 residues.

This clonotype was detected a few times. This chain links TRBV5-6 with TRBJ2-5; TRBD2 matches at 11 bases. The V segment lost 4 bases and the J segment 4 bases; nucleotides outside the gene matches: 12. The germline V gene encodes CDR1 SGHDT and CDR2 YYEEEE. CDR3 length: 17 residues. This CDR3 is CASSQIGLAGGGETQYF. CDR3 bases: TGTGCCAGCAGCCAAATTGGACTAGCGGGCGGTGGAGAGACCCAGTACTTC.

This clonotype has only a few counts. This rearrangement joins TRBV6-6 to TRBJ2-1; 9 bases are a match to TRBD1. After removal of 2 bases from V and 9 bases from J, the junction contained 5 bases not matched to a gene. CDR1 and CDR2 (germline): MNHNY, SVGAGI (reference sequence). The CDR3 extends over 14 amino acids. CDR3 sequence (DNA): TGTGCCAGCAGTTACGGGACAGGGAAAGGTGAGCAGTTCTTC. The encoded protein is CASSYGTGKGEQFF.

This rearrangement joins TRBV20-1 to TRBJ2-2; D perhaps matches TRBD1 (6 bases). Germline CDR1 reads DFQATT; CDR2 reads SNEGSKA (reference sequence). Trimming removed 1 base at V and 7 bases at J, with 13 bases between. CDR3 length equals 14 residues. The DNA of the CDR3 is TGCAGTGCTAGAGCTCTACAGGGTCACGGGGAGCTGTTTTTT. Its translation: CSARALQGHGELFF.

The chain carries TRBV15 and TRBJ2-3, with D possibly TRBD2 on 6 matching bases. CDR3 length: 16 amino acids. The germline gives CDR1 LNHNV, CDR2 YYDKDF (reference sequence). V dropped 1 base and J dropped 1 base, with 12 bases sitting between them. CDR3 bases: TGTGCCACCAGCAGAGGGGCTAGCGTTGGCACAGATACGCAGTATTTT. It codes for CATSRGASVGTDTQYF.

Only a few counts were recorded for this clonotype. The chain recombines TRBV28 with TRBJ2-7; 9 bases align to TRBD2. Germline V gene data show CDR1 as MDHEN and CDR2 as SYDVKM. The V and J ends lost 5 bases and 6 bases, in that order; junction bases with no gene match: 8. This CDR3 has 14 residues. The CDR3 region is CASSPSAGGGEQYV. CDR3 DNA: TGTGCCAGCAGTCCCTCAGCGGGAGGAGGCGAGCAGTACGTC.

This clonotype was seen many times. CDR3 coding DNA: TGTGCCAGTAGTATAGATGGTAGCGGGACCACCTACAATGAGCAGTTCTTC. Encoded protein: CASSIDGSGTTYNEQFF. The V gene is TRBV19, the J gene TRBJ2-1, with 8 bases matching TRBD2. The V segment lost 0 bases and the J segment 2 bases; nucleotides outside the gene matches: 6. CDR3 length: 17 residues. CDR1 and CDR2 (germline): LNHDA, SQIVND (reference sequence). Filled out from reference TRBV19 and TRBJ2-1, the complete variable domain reads DGGITQSPKYLFRKEGQNVTLSCEQNLNHDAMYWYRQDPGQGLRLIYYSQIVNDFQKGDIAEGYSVSREKKESFPLTVTSAQKNPTAFYLCASSIDGSGTTYNEQFFGPGTRLTVL.

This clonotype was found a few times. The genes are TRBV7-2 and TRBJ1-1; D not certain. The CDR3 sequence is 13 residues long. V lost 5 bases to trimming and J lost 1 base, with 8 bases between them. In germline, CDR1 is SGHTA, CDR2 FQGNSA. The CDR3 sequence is CASSNSGNTEAFF. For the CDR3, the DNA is TGTGCCAGCAGCAATTCAGGGAACACTGAAGCTTTCTTT.

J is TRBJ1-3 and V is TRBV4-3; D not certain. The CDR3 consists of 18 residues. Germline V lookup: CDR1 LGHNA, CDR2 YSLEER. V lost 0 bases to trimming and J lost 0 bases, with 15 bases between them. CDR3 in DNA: TGCGCCAGCAGCCAAGATCCATCGTCTGTCTCCTCTGGAAACACCATATATTTT. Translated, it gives CASSQDPSSVSSGNTIYF.

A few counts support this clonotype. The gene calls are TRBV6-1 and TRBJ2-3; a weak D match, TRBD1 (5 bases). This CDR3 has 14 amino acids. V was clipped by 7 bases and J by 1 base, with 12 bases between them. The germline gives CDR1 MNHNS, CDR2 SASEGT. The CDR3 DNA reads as TGTGCCAGCATGGCGCTAGGGGGCACAGATACGCAGTATTTT. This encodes CASMALGGTDTQYF.

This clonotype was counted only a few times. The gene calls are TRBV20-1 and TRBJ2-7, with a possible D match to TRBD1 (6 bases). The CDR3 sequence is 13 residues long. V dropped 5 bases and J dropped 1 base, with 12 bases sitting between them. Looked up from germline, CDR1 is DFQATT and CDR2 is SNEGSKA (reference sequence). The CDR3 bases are TGCAGTGCTCCACGGACAGATTCCTACGAGCAGTACTTC. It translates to CSAPRTDSYEQYF.

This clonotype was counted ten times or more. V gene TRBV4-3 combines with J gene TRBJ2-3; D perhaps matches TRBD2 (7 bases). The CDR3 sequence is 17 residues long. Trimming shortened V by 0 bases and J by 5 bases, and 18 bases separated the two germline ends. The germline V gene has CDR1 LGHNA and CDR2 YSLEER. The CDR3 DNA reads TGCGCCAGCAGCCAAGACACGAAGCGGAGGGGGGGAGATACGCAGTATTTT. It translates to CASSQDTKRRGGDTQYF.

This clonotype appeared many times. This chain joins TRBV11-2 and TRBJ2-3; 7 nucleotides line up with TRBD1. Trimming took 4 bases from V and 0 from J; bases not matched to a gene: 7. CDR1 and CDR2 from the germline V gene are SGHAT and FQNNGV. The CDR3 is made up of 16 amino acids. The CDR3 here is CASSYTGVWSTDTQYF. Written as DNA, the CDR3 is TGTGCCAGCAGCTACACAGGGGTATGGAGCACAGATACGCAGTATTTT.

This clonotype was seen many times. Here the CDR3 DNA reads TGTGCCAGCAGTTCTCGAGCGGGAAGCACAGATACGCAGTATTTT. It codes for CASSSRAGSTDTQYF. This sequence joins TRBV12-3 or TRBV12-4 and TRBJ2-3; 7 positions match TRBD2. This CDR3 region has 15 residues. J lost 0 bases, V lost 4 bases, and 4 bases had no gene match.

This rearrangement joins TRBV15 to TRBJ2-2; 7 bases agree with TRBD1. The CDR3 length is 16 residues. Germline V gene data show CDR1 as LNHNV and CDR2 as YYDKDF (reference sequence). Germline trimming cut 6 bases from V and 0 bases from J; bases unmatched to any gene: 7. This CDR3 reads CATRTAGTANTGELFF. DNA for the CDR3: TGTGCCACCAGAACTGCCGGGACAGCGAACACCGGGGAGCTGTTTTTT.